These 26 T cell receptor beta chains were all obtained from the same sample, sequenced in a study of T-cell memory formation after mild COVID-19. TCRdb redid the calling of the 5' RACE reads with MiXCR, one entry per CDR3 protein. The profile covers approximately 300,000 distinct CDR3 sequences, with 8.2% appearing a single time and roughly 23% taken by the ten largest. Sequenced input: PBMCs or a T cell subset sorted from them (not recorded which). The receptors here all came from a man aged 18 to 30 who had mild COVID-19 (a few samples of this study predate the infection). Cell type and time point are not known.

Only a few counts were recorded for this clonotype. The chain links TRBV7-9 to TRBJ1-6; TRBD1 might be the D (5 bases). Between the trimmed V and J ends, which lost 0 bases and 9 bases, there was a span of 12 bases. Germline CDR1 and CDR2: SEHNR and FQNEAQ (reference sequence). The CDR3 loop spans 15 amino acids. CDR3 sequence: CASSLARGFGSPLHF. The CDR3 DNA sequence: TGTGCCAGCAGCTTAGCGCGGGGGTTCGGTTCACCCCTCCACTTT.

Concerning this clonotype itself: A read error may be the cause here, since a much bigger clone is one base away. V usage is TRBV30 and J usage is TRBJ2-7, with D hard to call. CDR3 length equals 11 residues. Trimming stripped 1 base from V and 1 base from J, with 2 bases between. Germline values: CDR1 GTSNPN, CDR2 SVGIG (reference sequence). The CDR3 sequence is CAWSESYEQYF. DNA of the CDR3: TGTGCCTGGAGTGAGTCCTACGAGCAGTACTTC.

The chain has TRBV21-1 and TRBJ2-7; TRBD1 was called by the table and not checked on the DNA. TRBV21-1 is a recognized pseudogene. This CDR3 has 16 amino acids. In DNA, the CDR3 is TGTGCCAGCAGCAACGATAGCCGGGACACCTACTACGAGCAGTACGTC. Translated: CASSNDSRDTYYEQYV.

The rearrangement joins TRBV6-2 or TRBV6-3 to TRBJ1-5; TRBD1 aligns across 7 bases. CDR3 length: 14 residues. Trimming removed 0 bases from V and 7 bases from J; junction bases left unmatched: 3. Germline V gene sequence: CDR1 MNHEY, CDR2 SVGEGT. In DNA, the CDR3 is TGTGCCAGCAGTTACTCGACAGGGTTCCAGCCCCAGCATTTT. Amino acids: CASSYSTGFQPQHF.

The chain joins TRBV6-5 to TRBJ1-2, with a weak D call TRBD1 (5 bases). The germline gives CDR1 MNHEY, CDR2 SVGAGI. This CDR3 region has 13 residues. Between the trimmed V and J ends, which lost 5 bases and 1 base, there was a span of 8 bases. This chain's CDR3 is CASSPQVNYGYTF. CDR3 DNA sequence: TGTGCCAGCAGTCCACAGGTTAACTATGGCTACACCTTC.

This chain joins TRBV12-3 or TRBV12-4 and TRBJ1-6; D remains ambiguous. V was clipped by 0 bases and J by 7 bases, with 4 bases between them. The CDR3 length is 13 residues. DNA for the CDR3: TGTGCCAGCAGTTTAGCGGCAAATTCACCCCTCCACTTT. It translates to CASSLAANSPLHF.

This clonotype was picked up a small number of times. The junction shows a germline mismatch at one end, possibly a read error. The chain couples TRBV7-9 to TRBJ2-5, with 7 bases matching TRBD1. Germline CDR1 and CDR2: SEHNR and FQNEAQ (reference sequence). This CDR3 spans 12 amino acids. The CDR3 here is CASSLGPGQLNF. In nucleotides, the CDR3 is TGTGCCAGCAGCTTGGGTCCGGGACAGCTCAACTTC.

This clonotype appeared a few times. The chain employs TRBV5-1 and TRBJ2-2; 9 nucleotides match TRBD2. There are 15 residues in the CDR3. From germline, CDR1 is SGHRS and CDR2 YFSETQ. The J segment lost 6 bases and the V segment lost 2 bases, leaving 5 bases of the junction unmatched. CDR3 region: CASSLNSGGSGELFF. For the CDR3, the DNA is TGCGCCAGCAGCTTAAATAGCGGGGGCTCCGGGGAGCTGTTTTTT.

The sample holds a few counts of this clonotype. This chain links TRBV7-3 with TRBJ2-3; 7 bases agree with TRBD2. There are 16 residues in the CDR3. Germline assignment: CDR1 SGHTA and CDR2 FQGTGA. Trimming removed 4 bases from V and 2 bases from J; junction bases left unmatched: 9. The CDR3 DNA reads TGTGCCAGCAGCTCTACCGGGACTATTCCCACAGATACGCAGTATTTT. Protein product: CASSSTGTIPTDTQYF.

The J gene is TRBJ1-5, the V gene TRBV20-1, with no clear D. The CDR3 spans 13 residues. Between the trimmed V and J ends, which lost 5 bases and 4 bases, there was a span of 12 bases. Germline V gene data show CDR1 as DFQATT and CDR2 as SNEGSKA (reference sequence). The CDR3 nucleotides are TGCAGTGCTGCTCTGGGGTGGAATCAGCCCCAGCATTTT. Its translation: CSAALGWNQPQHF.

In its sample, this clonotype was seen many times. The V and J genes are TRBV29-1 and TRBJ1-1; no firm D call. Looked up from germline, CDR1 is SQVTM and CDR2 is ANQGSEA. Trimming removed 5 bases at V and 0 bases at J, with 10 bases between. The CDR3 has 13 residues. CDR3 DNA: TGCAGCGTTATCGGTTACATGAACACTGAAGCTTTCTTT. The encoded protein is CSVIGYMNTEAFF. The full variable domain, with the rest looked up from reference TRBV29-1 and TRBJ1-1, is SAVISQKPSRDICQRGTSLTIQCQVDSQVTMMFWYRQQPGQSLTLIATANQGSEATYESGFVIDKFPISRPNLTFSTLTVSNMSPEDSSIYLCSVIGYMNTEAFFGQGTRLTVV.

A few counts support this clonotype. The chain couples TRBV6-2 or TRBV6-3 to TRBJ2-7; 7 bases agree with TRBD2. Germline lookup yields CDR1 MNHEY and CDR2 SVGEGT. The CDR3 covers 11 residues. With V trimmed by 5 bases and J by 9 bases, 4 bases remained unmatched. The CDR3, as DNA: TGTGCCAGCAGTCACGGCGGGGGGCAGTACTTC. Translation gives CASSHGGGQYF.

CDR3 sequence (DNA): TGCGCCAGCAGCCCCGGGACAGTCGCGAACACCGGGGAGCTGTTTTTT. Translation gives CASSPGTVANTGELFF. The V call is TRBV4-3, the J call TRBJ2-2, with 7 positions matching TRBD1. Trimming at V came to 4 bases and at J to 0 bases, leaving 5 bases not matched to a gene. Looked up from germline, CDR1 is LGHNA and CDR2 is YSLEER. The CDR3 extends over 16 amino acids.

This clonotype was seen repeatedly, ten times or more. In DNA form, the CDR3 reads TGTGCCAGCAGCTTAGCCCTGACAGGGCGAGACACAGATACGCAGTATTTT. Its translation is CASSLALTGRDTDTQYF. The chain uses TRBV7-9 and TRBJ2-3; 7 bases fit TRBD1. Germline-derived CDR1 and CDR2 are SEHNR and FQNEAQ (reference sequence). CDR3 length equals 17 residues. The V and J ends lost 0 bases and 2 bases, in that order; junction bases with no gene match: 8.

In this sample, this clonotype turned up many times. The chain links TRBV7-2 to TRBJ1-6; possible D gene TRBD1, 5 bases. This CDR3 is 15 amino acids long. V lost 6 bases and J lost 3, with 12 bases in between. From germline, CDR1 is SGHTA and CDR2 FQGNSA. CDR3 in amino acids: CASRLRDFYNSPLHF. DNA for the CDR3: TGTGCCAGCAGGCTACGGGACTTCTATAATTCACCCCTCCACTTT.

The chain has TRBV5-1 and TRBJ1-2, with D possibly TRBD1 on 6 matching bases. This CDR3 spans 12 amino acids. The germline V and J ends were trimmed by 2 bases and 7 bases, with 9 bases remaining between them. Germline CDR1 SGHRS, CDR2 YFSETQ. This CDR3 reads CASSFTGFGYTF. The DNA of the CDR3 is TGCGCCAGCAGCTTTACAGGGTTTGGCTACACCTTC.

This clonotype was recorded at least ten times. The chain employs TRBV6-5 and TRBJ1-2; D ambiguous. Deletions cut 0 bases from V and 0 bases from J, with 2 bases between. This CDR3 has 13 residues. Germline V CDR1 and CDR2: MNHEY, SVGAGI. The CDR3 sequence: CASSYSSNYGYTF. In nucleotides, the CDR3 is TGTGCCAGCAGTTACTCGTCTAACTATGGCTACACCTTC.

This clonotype was seen more than once but under ten times. The rearrangement joins TRBV19 to TRBJ1-5; D is possibly TRBD1 (6 bases). Germline loops: CDR1 LNHDA, CDR2 SQIVND (reference sequence). The length of the CDR3 is 18 residues. Trimming removed 3 bases at V and 1 base at J, with 19 bases between. The CDR3 DNA follows: TGTGCCAGTAGTATTCGGGTTGCACAGGGTCGCAGCAATCAGCCCCAGCATTTT. Translated: CASSIRVAQGRSNQPQHF.

This chain uses TRBV5-4 with TRBJ2-2, with 8 bases lining up with TRBD1. The ends lost 3 bases at V and 7 bases at J; junction bases unmatched: 5. Per germline, CDR1 SGHNT and CDR2 YYREEE (reference sequence). The CDR3 runs 14 residues. As DNA, the CDR3 is TGTGCCAGCAGCTCTCCAGGGGGCAGCGGGGAGCTGTTTTTT. Translated, it gives CASSSPGGSGELFF.

This clonotype has a handful of counts. The chain joins TRBV7-2 to TRBJ2-3; TRBD1 matches at 7 bases. The CDR3 spans 14 residues. V shed 5 bases and J 2 bases; nucleotides not matched to a gene: 4. Germline V gives CDR1 SGHTA, CDR2 FQGNSA. CDR3 sequence reads: CASSRGQHTDTQYF. The CDR3 DNA reads TGTGCCAGCAGCCGGGGACAGCACACAGATACGCAGTATTTT.

J is TRBJ2-5 and V is TRBV7-9; D uncertain. The CDR3 runs to 14 residues. Trimming removed 1 base at V and 1 base at J, with 7 bases between. The germline V gene encodes CDR1 SEHNR and CDR2 FQNEAQ (reference sequence). This CDR3 reads CASSLGARQETQYF. The DNA of the CDR3 is TGTGCCAGCAGCTTAGGGGCACGCCAAGAGACCCAGTACTTC.

The V and J genes are TRBV7-9 and TRBJ1-3, with TRBD1 as a possible D gene (5 bases). V was pared by 6 bases and J by 4 bases, with 13 bases between. In germline, CDR1 is SEHNR, CDR2 FQNEAQ (reference sequence). The CDR3 contains 14 residues. CDR3 bases: TGTGCCAGCAGTTTCATGGGGCTCGGAAACACCATATATTTT. Translated, it gives CASSFMGLGNTIYF.

This clonotype was detected a few times. The V call is TRBV19, the J call TRBJ1-1; D unresolved. V lost 8 bases, J lost 2 bases, and 12 bases lay in between. The CDR3 is 13 residues long. Germline-derived CDR1 and CDR2 are LNHDA and SQIVND (reference sequence). In DNA, the CDR3 is TGTGCCAGTGGGAAAGGGAAAAACACTGAAGCTTTCTTT. It translates to CASGKGKNTEAFF.

This clonotype came up many times. The chain joins TRBV7-9 to TRBJ1-6; D remains unclear. The length of the CDR3 is 13 residues. The germline V and J ends were trimmed by 1 base and 9 bases, with 7 bases remaining between them. Germline values: CDR1 SEHNR, CDR2 FQNEAQ (reference sequence). The CDR3 loop reads CASSLDYTSPLHF. The CDR3 region has the DNA TGTGCCAGCAGCTTAGATTACACTTCACCCCTCCACTTT.

The chain uses TRBV7-2 and TRBJ2-2; 7 nucleotides match TRBD1. V shed 1 base, J shed 7 bases, and the junction held 3 bases outside the gene matches. The length of the CDR3 is 14 residues. CDR1 and CDR2 (germline): SGHTA, FQGNSA. For the CDR3, the DNA is TGTGCCAGCAGCTTAGTAGGGGGCATCGGGGAGCTGTTTTTT. Amino acid sequence: CASSLVGGIGELFF.

The sample holds a few counts of this clonotype. V and J are TRBV6-5 and TRBJ1-5, with D tentatively TRBD1 (5 bases). Between the trimmed V and J ends, which lost 8 bases and 6 bases, there was a span of 20 bases. CDR3 size: 15 residues. Germline CDR1 reads MNHEY; CDR2 reads SVGAGI. CDR3 residues: CASRRSGGGFQPQHF. CDR3 nucleotide sequence: TGTGCCAGCCGAAGATCAGGTGGGGGGTTTCAGCCCCAGCATTTT.